This T cell receptor beta chain was retrieved from a study of technical replicates of blood from four donors. Clones were sequenced by immunoSEQ multiplex PCR, and TCRdb holds only the in-frame ones, with some missing. Found here are some 74,000 clones, about nine tenths of them singletons; the top ten hold 0.41%. This CDR3 comprises 15 residues. CDR1 is MNHNS and CDR2 is SASEGT in the germline V gene. J lost 3 bases, V lost 5 bases, and 6 bases had no gene match. This sequence joins TRBV6-1 and TRBJ2-7; the match to TRBD2 covers 11 bases. Specimen: T cells isolated from PBMCs. The TCR sequence derives from a human donor in good health. CDR3 protein: CASSTPGLAVYEQYF. Written as DNA, the CDR3 is TGTGCCAGCAGTACCCCGGGACTAGCGGTCTACGAGCAGTACTTC.